This T cell receptor (beta chain) was documented in a study of blood T cell repertoires in COVID-19. Study as a whole: Sources were T cells, B-cell-depleted T cells, or PBMCs; the material itself was cDNA or gDNA.

In the original analysis: By means of reference gene primer amplification, nucleated cell counts were estimated. Repertoires were generated with immunoSEQ multiplex PCR, while TCRdb's copy carries only in-frame clones and drops some. That table supplies the V and J calls and clone size; D and trimming were determined from the DNA. In the table there are some 220,000 clones, 75% to 85% of which are singletons. Followed over time, Seattle patients had been enrolled while infection was active. V dropped 11 bases and J dropped 3; count of bases not matched to a gene: 7. Germline CDR1 is MNHEY and CDR2 is SVGAGI. The CDR3 loop spans 12 amino acids. This clone was counted a few times.

Sequencing input: peripheral blood. J is TRBJ2-7 and V is TRBV6-5; 7 nucleotides line up with TRBD2. The sequence came from a woman aged 25 to 39 with COVID-19, enrolled during active disease. This CDR3 reads CAASGNRYEQYF. The CDR3 bases are TGTGCCGCCAGCGGGAACCGCTACGAGCAGTACTTC.